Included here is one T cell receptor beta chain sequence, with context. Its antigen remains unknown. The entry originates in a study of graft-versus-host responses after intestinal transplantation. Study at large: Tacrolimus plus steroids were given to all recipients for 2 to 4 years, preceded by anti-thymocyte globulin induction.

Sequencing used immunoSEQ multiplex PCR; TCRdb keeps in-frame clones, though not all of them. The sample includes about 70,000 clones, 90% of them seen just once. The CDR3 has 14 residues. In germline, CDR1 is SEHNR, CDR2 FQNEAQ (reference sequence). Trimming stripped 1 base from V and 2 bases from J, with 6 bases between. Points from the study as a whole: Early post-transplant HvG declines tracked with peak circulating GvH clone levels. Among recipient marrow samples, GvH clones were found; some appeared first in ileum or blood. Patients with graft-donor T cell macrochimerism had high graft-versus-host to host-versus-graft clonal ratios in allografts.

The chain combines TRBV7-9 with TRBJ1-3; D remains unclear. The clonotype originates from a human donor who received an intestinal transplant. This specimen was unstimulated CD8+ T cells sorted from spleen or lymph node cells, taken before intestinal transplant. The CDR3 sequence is CASSLDYPGNTIYF. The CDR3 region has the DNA TGTGCCAGCAGCTTAGACTACCCTGGAAACACCATATATTTT.